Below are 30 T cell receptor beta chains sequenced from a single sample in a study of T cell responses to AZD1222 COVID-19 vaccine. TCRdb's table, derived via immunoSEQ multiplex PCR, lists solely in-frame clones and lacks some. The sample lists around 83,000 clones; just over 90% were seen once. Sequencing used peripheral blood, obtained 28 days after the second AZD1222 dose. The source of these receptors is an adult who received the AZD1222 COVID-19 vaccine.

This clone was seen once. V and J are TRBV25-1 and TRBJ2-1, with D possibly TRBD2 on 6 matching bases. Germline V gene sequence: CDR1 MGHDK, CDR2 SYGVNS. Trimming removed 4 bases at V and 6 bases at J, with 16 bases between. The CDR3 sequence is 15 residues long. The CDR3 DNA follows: TGTGCCAGCAGTGTACGGGAGCGGGTAGCCAATGAGCAGTTCTTC. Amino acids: CASSVRERVANEQFF.

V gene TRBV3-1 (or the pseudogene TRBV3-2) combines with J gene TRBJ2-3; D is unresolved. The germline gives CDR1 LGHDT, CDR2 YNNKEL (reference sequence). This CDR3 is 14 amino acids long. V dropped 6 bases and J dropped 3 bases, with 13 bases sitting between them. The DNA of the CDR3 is TGTGCCAGCAGTAGGACCTCCGGGACAGATACGCAGTATTTT. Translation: CASSRTSGTDTQYF.

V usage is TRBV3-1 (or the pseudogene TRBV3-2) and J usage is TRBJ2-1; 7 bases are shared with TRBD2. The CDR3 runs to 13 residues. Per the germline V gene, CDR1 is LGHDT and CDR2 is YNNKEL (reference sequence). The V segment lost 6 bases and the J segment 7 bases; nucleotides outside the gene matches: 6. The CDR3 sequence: CASSRLATNEQFF. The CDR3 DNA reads TGTGCCAGCAGTCGACTAGCAACTAATGAGCAGTTCTTC.

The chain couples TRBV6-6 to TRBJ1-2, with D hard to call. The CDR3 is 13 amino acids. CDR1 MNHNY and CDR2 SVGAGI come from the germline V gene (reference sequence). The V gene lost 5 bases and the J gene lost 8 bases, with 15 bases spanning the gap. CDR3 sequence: CASSHSEGRGYTF. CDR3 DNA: TGTGCCAGCAGTCATTCTGAAGGCAGGGGCTACACCTTC.

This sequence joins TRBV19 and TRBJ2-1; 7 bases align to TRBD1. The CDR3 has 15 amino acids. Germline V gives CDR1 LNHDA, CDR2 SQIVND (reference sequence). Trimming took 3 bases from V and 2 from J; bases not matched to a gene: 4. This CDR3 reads CASSIYRGPYNEQFF. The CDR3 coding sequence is TGTGCCAGTAGTATCTACAGGGGACCCTACAATGAGCAGTTCTTC.

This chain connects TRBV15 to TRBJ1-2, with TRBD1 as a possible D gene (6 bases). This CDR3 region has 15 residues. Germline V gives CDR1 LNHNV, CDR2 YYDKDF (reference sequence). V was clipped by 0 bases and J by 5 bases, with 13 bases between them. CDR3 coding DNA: TGTGCCACCAGCAGAGATCAGGGGACCGGTTATGGCTACACCTTC. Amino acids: CATSRDQGTGYGYTF. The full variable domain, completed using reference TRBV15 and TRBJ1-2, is DAMVIQNPRYQVTQFGKPVTLSCSQTLNHNVMYWYQQKSSQAPKLLFHYYDKDFNNEADTPDNFQSRRPNTSFCFLDIRSPGLGDTAMYLCATSRDQGTGYGYTFGSGTRLTVV.

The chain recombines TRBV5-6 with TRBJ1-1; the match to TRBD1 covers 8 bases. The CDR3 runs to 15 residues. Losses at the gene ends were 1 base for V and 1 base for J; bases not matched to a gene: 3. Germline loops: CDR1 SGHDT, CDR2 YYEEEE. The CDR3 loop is CASSLWTGKNTEAFF. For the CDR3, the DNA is TGTGCCAGCAGCTTGTGGACAGGGAAGAACACTGAAGCTTTCTTT.

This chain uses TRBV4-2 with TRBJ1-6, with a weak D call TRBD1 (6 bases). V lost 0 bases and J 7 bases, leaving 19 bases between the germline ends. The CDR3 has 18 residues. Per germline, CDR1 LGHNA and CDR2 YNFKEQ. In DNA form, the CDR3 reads TGTGCCAGCAGCCAAGATGCCTCCAGACAGGTCCGGAATTCACCCCTCCACTTT. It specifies CASSQDASRQVRNSPLHF.

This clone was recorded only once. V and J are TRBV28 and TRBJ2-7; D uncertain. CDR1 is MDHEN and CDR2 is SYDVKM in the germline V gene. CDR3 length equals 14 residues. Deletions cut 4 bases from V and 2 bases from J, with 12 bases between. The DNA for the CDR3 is TGTGCCAGCAGTTACGTGGTTTCCACCTACGAGCAGTACTTC. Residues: CASSYVVSTYEQYF.

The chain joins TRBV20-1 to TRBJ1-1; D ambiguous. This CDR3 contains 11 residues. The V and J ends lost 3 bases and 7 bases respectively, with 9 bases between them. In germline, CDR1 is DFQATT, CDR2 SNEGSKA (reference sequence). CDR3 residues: CSASQVGEAFF. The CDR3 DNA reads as TGCAGTGCTAGCCAAGTGGGTGAAGCTTTCTTT.

CDR3 sequence reads: CASSLDLNTEAFF. The DNA for the CDR3 is TGTGCCAGCAGCTTGGATCTGAACACTGAAGCTTTCTTT. The chain recombines TRBV5-4 with TRBJ1-1; no clear D. This CDR3 comprises 13 residues. V was clipped by 0 bases and J by 0 bases, with 3 bases between them. The germline CDR1 and CDR2 sequences are SGHNT and YYREEE (reference sequence).

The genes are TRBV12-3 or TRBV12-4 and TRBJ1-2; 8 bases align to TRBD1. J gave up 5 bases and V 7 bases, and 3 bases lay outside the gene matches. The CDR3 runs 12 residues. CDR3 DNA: TGTGCCAGCACCAGGACAGGGTATGGCTACACCTTC. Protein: CASTRTGYGYTF.

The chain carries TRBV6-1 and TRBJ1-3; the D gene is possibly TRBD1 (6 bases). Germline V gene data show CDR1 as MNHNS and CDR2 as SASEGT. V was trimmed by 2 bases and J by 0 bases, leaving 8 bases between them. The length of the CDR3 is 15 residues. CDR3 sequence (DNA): TGTGCCAGCAGTGAACCGGGGGCCTCTGGAAACACCATATATTTT. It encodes CASSEPGASGNTIYF.

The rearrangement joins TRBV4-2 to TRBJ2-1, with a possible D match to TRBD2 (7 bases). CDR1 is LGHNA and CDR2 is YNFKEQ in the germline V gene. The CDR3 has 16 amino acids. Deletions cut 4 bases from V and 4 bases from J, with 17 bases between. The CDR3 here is CASSPLLGGGYNEQFF. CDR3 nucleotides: TGTGCCAGCAGCCCCCTTTTAGGGGGGGGATACAATGAGCAGTTCTTC.

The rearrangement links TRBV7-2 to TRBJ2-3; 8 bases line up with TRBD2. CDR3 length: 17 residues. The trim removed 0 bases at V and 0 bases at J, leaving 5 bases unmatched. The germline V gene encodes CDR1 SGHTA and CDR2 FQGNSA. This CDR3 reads CASSLAAGGPSTDTQYF. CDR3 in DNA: TGTGCCAGCAGCTTAGCGGCGGGGGGCCCTAGCACAGATACGCAGTATTTT.

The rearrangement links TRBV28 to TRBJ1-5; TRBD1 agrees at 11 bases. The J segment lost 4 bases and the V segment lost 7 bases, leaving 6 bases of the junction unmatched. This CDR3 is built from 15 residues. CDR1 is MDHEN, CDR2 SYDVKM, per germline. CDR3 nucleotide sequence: TGTGCCAGCAATGCCGGGACAGGGGGTAATCAGCCCCAGCATTTT. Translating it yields CASNAGTGGNQPQHF.

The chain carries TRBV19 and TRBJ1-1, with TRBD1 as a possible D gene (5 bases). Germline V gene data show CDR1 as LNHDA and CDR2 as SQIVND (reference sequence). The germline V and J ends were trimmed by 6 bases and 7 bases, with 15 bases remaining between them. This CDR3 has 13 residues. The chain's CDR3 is CASRSGPGYEAFF. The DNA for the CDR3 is TGTGCCAGTAGATCGGGGCCAGGATATGAAGCTTTCTTT.

CDR3 region: CASSPAGLLTYEQYF. The CDR3 nucleotides read TGTGCCAGCAGCCCAGCGGGGCTGTTAACCTACGAGCAGTACTTC. The chain recombines TRBV28 with TRBJ2-7, with 7 bases that match TRBD2. Germline lookup yields CDR1 MDHEN and CDR2 SYDVKM. Losses at the gene ends were 6 bases for V and 2 bases for J; bases not matched to a gene: 10. The CDR3 is 15 residues long. The variable domain in full, with the rest retrieved from reference TRBV28 and TRBJ2-7, is DVKVTQSSRYLVKRTGEKVFLECVQDMDHENMFWYRQDPGLGLRLIYFSYDVKMKEKGDIPEGYSVSREKKERFSLILESASTNQTSMYLCASSPAGLLTYEQYFGPGTRLTVT.

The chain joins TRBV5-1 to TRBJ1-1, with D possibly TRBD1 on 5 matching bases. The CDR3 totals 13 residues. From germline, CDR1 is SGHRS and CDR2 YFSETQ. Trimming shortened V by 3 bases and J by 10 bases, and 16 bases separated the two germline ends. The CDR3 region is CASSWGDGPTAFF. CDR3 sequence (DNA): TGCGCCAGCAGCTGGGGGGACGGACCTACAGCTTTCTTT.

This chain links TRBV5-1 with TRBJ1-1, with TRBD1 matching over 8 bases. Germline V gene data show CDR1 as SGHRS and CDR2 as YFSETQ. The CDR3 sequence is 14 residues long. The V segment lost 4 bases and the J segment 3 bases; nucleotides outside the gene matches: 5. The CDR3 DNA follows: TGCGCCAGCAGCCGGACAGGGAAGGACACTGAAGCTTTCTTT. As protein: CASSRTGKDTEAFF.

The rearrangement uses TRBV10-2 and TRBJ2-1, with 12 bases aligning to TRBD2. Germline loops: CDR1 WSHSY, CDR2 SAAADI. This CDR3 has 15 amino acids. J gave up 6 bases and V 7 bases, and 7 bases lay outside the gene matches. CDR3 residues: CASIKTSGGVNEQFF. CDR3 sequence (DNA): TGCGCCAGCATTAAGACTAGCGGGGGTGTCAATGAGCAGTTCTTC.

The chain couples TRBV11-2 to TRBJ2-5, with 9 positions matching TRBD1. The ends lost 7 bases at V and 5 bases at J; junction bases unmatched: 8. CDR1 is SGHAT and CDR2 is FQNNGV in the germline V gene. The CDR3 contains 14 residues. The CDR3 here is CASNNGQGTETQYF. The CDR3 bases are TGTGCCAGCAACAATGGACAGGGGACGGAGACCCAGTACTTC.

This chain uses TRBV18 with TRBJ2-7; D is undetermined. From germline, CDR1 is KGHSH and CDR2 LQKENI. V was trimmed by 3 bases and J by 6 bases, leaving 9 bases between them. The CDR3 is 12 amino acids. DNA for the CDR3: TGTGCCAGCTCACCTGACTCGGGCGAGCAGTACTTC. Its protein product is CASSPDSGEQYF. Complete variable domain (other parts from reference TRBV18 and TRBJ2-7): NAGVMQNPRHLVRRRGQEARLRCSPMKGHSHVYWYRQLPEEGLKFMVYLQKENIIDESGMPKERFSAEFPKEGPSILRIQQVVRGDSAAYFCASSPDSGEQYFGPGTRLTVT.

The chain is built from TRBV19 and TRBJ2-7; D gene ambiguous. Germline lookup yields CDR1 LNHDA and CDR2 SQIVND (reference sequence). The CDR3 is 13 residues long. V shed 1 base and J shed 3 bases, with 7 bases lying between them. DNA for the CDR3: TGTGCCAGTAGTATAGGGTCCGGCTACGAGCAGTACTTC. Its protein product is CASSIGSGYEQYF.

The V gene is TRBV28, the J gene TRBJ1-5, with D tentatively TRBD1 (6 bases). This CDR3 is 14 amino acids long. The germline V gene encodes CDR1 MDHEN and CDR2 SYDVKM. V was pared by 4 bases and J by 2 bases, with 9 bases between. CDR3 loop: CASSSHRGNQPQHF. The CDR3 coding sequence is TGTGCCAGCAGTTCCCACAGGGGCAATCAGCCCCAGCATTTT.

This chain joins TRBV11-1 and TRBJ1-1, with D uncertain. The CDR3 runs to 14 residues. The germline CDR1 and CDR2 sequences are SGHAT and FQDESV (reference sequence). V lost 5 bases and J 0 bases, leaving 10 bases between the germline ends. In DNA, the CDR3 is TGTGCCAGCAGCCAGTCCGTCATGAACACTGAAGCTTTCTTT. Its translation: CASSQSVMNTEAFF.

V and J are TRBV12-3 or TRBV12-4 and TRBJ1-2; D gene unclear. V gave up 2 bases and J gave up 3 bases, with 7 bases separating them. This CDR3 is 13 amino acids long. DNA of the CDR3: TGTGCCAGCAGTTTACGAGGGTACTATGGCTACACCTTC. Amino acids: CASSLRGYYGYTF.

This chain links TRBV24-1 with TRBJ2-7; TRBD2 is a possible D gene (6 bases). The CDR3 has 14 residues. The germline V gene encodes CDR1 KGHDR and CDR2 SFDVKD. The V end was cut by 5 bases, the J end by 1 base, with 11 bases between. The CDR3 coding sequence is TGTGCCACCAGTGGGAGGGACGGATCCTACGAGCAGTACTTC. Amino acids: CATSGRDGSYEQYF.

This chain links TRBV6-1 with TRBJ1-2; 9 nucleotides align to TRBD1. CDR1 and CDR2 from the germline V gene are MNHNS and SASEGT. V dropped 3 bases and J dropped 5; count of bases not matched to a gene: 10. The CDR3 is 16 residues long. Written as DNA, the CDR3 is TGTGCCAGCAGTGAGGACAGGGGAATCGGCGGTTATGGCTACACCTTC. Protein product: CASSEDRGIGGYGYTF.

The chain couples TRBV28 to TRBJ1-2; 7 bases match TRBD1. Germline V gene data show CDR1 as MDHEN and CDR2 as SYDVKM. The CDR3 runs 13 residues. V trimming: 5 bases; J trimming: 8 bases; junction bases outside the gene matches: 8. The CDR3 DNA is TGTGCCAGCAGTCCAAGCCACAGGGGAGGCTACACCTTC. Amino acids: CASSPSHRGGYTF.